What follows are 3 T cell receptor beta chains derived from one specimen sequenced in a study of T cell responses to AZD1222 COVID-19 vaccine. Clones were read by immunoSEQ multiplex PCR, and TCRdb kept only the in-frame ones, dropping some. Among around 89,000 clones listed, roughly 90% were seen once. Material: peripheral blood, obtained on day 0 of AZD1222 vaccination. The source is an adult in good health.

As DNA, the CDR3 is TGTGCCAGCAGCCCCCCCGGCTGGAGGGAGCAGTACTTC. This translates into CASSPPGWREQYF. The chain combines TRBV7-8 with TRBJ2-7; tentatively, D is TRBD2 (5 bases). The CDR3 totals 13 residues. CDR1 and CDR2 (germline): SGHVS, FQNEAQ. Trimming removed 5 bases at V and 7 bases at J, with 15 bases between.

This CDR3 reads CASSRGNRALGQPQHF. The CDR3 bases are TGTGCCAGCAGCCGAGGGAACAGGGCCCTTGGACAGCCCCAGCATTTT. The chain carries TRBV7-8 and TRBJ1-5, with a tentative D call TRBD1 (6 bases). This CDR3 spans 16 amino acids. The V end lost 5 bases, the J end lost 7 bases, and 21 bases lay between the germline ends. Germline V lookup: CDR1 SGHVS, CDR2 FQNEAQ.

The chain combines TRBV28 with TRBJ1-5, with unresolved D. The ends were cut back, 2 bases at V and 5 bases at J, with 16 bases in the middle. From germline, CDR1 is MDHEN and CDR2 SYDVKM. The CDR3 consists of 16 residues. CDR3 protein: CASSLKSWAEDQPQHF. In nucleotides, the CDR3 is TGTGCCAGCAGTTTAAAGTCGTGGGCAGAAGATCAGCCCCAGCATTTT.